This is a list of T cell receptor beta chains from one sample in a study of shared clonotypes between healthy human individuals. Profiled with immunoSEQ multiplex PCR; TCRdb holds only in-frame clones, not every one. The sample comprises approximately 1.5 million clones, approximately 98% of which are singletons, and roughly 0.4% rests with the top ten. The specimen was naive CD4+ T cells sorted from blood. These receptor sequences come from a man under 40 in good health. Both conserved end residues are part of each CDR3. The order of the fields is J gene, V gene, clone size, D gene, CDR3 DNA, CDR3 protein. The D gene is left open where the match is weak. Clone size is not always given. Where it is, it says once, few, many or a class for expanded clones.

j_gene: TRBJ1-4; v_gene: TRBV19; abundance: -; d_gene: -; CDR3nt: TGTGCCACCGCTGGGCCAACAACTAATGAAAAACTGTTTTTT; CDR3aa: CATAGPTTNEKLFF
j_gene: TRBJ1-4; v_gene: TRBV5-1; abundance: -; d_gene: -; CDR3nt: TGCGCCAGCAGCGGTGGGTCAACTAATGAAAAACTGTTTTTT; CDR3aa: CASSGGSTNEKLFF
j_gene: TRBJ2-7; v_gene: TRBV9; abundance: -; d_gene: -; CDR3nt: TGTGCCAGCAGCGTAGCCTACGAGCAGTACTTC; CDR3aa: CASSVAYEQYF
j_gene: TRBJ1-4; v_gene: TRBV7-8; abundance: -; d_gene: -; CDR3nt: TGTGCCAGCAGCTTAAGTGCGCCAACTAATGAAAAACTGTTTTTT; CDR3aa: CASSLSAPTNEKLFF
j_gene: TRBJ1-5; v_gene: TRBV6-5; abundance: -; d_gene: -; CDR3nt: TGTGCCAGCGGTCGAAGCAATCAGCCCCAGCATTTT; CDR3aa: CASGRSNQPQHF
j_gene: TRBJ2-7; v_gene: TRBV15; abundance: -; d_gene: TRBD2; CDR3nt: TGTGCCACCAGCAGAGAGATAGCGGGAGGCCCCTACGAGCAGTACTTC; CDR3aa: CATSREIAGGPYEQYF
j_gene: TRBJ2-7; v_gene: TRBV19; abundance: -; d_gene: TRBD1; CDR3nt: TGTGCCAGTAGGGACAGGGTTACAGCCTACGAGCAGTACTTC; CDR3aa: CASRDRVTAYEQYF
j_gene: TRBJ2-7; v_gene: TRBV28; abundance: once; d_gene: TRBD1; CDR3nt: TGTGCCAGCAGTTTTATATCCTGGGACAGGGGGTCCTACGAGCAGTACTTC; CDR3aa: CASSFISWDRGSYEQYF
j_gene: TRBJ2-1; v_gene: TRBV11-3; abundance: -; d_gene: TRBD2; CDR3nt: TGTGCCAGCAGCTTGCGGGAGAGGAATGAGCAGTTCTTC; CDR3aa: CASSLRERNEQFF
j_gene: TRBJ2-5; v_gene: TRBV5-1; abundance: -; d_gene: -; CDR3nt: TGCGCCAGCAGGCTCAGGGCCCAAGAGACCCAGTACTTC; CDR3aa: CASRLRAQETQYF
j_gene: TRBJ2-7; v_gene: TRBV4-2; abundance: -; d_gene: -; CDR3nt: TGTGCCAGCAGCCAAGGCACTAGGGACACTAACTACGAGCAGTACTTC; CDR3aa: CASSQGTRDTNYEQYF
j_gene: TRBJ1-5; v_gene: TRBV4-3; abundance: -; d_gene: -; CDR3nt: TGCGCCAGCAGCCAAGAACTAGGTGCATTGGCTCAGCCCCAGCATTTT; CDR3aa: CASSQELGALAQPQHF
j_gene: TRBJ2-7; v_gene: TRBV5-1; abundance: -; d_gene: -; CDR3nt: TGCGCCAGCAGCTCCGGGGCAGAGGTGCAGTACTTC; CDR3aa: CASSSGAEVQYF
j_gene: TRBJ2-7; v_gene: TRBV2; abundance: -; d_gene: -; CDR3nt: TGTGCCAGCAGCGAAGAGGGCAGGGACGGCTACTACGAGCAGTACTTC; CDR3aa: CASSEEGRDGYYEQYF
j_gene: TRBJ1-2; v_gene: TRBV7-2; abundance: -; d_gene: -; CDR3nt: TGTGCCAGCAGCTTAGCTGGATTCCGGGTCTATGGCTACACCTTC; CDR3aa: CASSLAGFRVYGYTF
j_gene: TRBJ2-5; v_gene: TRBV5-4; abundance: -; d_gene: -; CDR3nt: TGTGCCAGCAGCTTGAGGCAGGTGGGCCAAGAGACCCAGTACTTC; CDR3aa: CASSLRQVGQETQYF
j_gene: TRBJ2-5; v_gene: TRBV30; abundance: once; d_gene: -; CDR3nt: TGTGCCTGGAGCGAGGCCCCGGGGACCCAGTACTTC; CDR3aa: CAWSEAPGTQYF
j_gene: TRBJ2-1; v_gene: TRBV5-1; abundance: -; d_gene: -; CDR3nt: TGCGCCAGCAGTTCTGCAGACCTTTACAATGAGCAGTTCTTC; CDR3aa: CASSSADLYNEQFF
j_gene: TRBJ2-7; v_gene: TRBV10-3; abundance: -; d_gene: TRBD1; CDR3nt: TGTGCCACCAAAGGGACAGGGGGGTACTACGAGCAGTACTTC; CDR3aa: CATKGTGGYYEQYF
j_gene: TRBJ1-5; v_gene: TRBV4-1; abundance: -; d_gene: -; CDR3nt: TGCGCCAGCAGCCAACTCGTAGACGATAGCAATCAGCCCCAGCATTTT; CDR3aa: CASSQLVDDSNQPQHF
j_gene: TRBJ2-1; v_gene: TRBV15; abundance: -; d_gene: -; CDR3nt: TGTGCCACCAGCAGAGATCGACAGCGGATATCCTACAATGAGCAGTTCTTC; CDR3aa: CATSRDRQRISYNEQFF
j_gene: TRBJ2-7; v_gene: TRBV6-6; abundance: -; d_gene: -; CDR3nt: TGTGCCAGCAGTATAAACTACGAGCAGTACTTC; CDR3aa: CASSINYEQYF
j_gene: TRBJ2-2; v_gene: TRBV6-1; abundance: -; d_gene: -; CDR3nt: TGTGCCAGCGGTGCCACGAACACCGGGGAGCTGTTTTTT; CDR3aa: CASGATNTGELFF
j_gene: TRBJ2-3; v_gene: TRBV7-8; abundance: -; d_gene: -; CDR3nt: TGTGCCAGCAGCTTAGCAGATACGCAGTATTTT; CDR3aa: CASSLADTQYF
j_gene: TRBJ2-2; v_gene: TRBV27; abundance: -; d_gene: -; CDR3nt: TGTGCCAGCAGTTTATCGGGGACCTACACCGGGGAGCTGTTTTTT; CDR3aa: CASSLSGTYTGELFF
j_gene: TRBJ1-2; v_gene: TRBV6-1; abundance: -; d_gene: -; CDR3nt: TGTGCCAGCAGAAATCAAGGGTTTAACTATGGCTACACCTTC; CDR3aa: CASRNQGFNYGYTF
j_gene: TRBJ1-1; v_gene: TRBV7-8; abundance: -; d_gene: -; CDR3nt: TGTGCCAGCAGCTTAGCGGGGGGGTACACTGAAGCTTTCTTT; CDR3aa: CASSLAGGYTEAFF
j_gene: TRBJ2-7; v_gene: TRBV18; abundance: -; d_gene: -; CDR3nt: TGTGCCAGCTCAAACAGTCCCACCTCCTACGAGCAGTACTTC; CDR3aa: CASSNSPTSYEQYF
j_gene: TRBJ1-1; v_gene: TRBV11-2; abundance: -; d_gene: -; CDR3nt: TGTGCCAGCAGCTTATTTGTCCAGAACACTGAAGCTTTCTTT; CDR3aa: CASSLFVQNTEAFF
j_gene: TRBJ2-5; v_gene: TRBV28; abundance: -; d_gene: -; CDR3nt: TGTGCCAGCGGGGCGCGGGGCAGAGAGACCCAGTACTTC; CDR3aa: CASGARGRETQYF
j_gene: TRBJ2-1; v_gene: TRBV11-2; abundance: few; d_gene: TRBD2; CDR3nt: TGTGCCAGCAGCGAGCTAGCGGGAGTGCCCAATGAGCAGTTCTTC; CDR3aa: CASSELAGVPNEQFF
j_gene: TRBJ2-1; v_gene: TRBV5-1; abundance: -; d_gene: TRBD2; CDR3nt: TGCGCCAGCAGCTTGTCAAGCGGGAGCTCCTACAATGAGCAGTTCTTC; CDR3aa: CASSLSSGSSYNEQFF
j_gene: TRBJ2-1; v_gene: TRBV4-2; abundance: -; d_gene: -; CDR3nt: TGTGCCAGCAGCCAAGAACAATTCAATGAGCAGTTCTTC; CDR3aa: CASSQEQFNEQFF
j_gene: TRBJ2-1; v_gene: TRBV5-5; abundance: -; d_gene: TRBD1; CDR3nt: TGTGCCAGCACCCGGGACAGCGTCCCCCGTGGGAATGAGCAGTTCTTC; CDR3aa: CASTRDSVPRGNEQFF
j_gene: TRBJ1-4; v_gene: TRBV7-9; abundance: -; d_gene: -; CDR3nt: TGTGCCAGCAGCTCCCCCCGGACAGCAACTAATGAAAAACTGTTTTTT; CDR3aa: CASSSPRTATNEKLFF
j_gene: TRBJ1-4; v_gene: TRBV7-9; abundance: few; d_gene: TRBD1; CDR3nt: TGTGCCAGCAGCCCCCACACAGGGGAAGGGGAAAAACTGTTTTTT; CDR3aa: CASSPHTGEGEKLFF
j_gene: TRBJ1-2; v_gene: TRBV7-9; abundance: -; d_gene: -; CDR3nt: TGTGCCAGCAGCTTAGGTCCCGGGACCTATGGCTACACCTTC; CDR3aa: CASSLGPGTYGYTF
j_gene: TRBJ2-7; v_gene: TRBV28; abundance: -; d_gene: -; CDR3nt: TGTGCCAGCAGGATCCACGGCCCTACCTACGAGCAGTACTTC; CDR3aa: CASRIHGPTYEQYF
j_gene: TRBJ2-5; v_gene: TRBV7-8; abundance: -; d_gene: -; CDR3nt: TGTGCCAGCAGAGACTGGGAGTCCCAAGAGACCCAGTACTTC; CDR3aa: CASRDWESQETQYF
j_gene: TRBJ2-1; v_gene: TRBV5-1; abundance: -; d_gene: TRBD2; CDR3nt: TGCGCCAGCAGCTTGTCACTAGCGGGAGGGTACTACAATGAGCAGTTCTTC; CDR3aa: CASSLSLAGGYYNEQFF
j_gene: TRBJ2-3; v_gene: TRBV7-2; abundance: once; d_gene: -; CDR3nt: TGTGCCAGCAGCCGTGGGACTCTTACCACAGATACGCAGTATTTT; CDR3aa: CASSRGTLTTDTQYF
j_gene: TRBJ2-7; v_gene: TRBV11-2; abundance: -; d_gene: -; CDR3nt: TGTGCCAGCAGCTCCAGGGGGGGTACCTACGAGCAGTACTTC; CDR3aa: CASSSRGGTYEQYF
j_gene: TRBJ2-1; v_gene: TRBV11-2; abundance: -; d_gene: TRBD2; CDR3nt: TGTGCCAGCAGCTTACCAGCTAGCGGGAGGGCCGGCGAGCAGTTCTTC; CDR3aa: CASSLPASGRAGEQFF
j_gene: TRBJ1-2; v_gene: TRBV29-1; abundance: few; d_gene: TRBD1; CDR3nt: TGCGCAGGGGGCATCGAAGGCTACACCTTC; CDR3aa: CAGGIEGYTF
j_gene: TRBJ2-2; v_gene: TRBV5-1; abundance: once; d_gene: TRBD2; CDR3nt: TGCGCCAGCAGCTCTAGCGGGAGTCGTACCGGGGAGCTGTTTTTT; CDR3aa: CASSSSGSRTGELFF
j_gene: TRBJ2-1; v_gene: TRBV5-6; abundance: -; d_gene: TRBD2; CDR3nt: TGTGCCAGCAGCCCTGCTAGCGGGAGGTTTAATGAGCAGTTCTTC; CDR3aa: CASSPASGRFNEQFF
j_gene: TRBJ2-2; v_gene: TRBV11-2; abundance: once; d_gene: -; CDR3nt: TGTGCCAGCAGCTTAGTCTCGCTCCGGCGTTTTACCGGGGAGCTGTTTTTT; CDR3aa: CASSLVSLRRFTGELFF
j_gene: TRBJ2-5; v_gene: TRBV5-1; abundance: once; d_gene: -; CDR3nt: TGCGCCAGCAGCTACTCCTTCACAGTACAAGAGACCCAGTACTTC; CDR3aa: CASSYSFTVQETQYF
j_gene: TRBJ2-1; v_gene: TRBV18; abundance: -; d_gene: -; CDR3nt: TGTGCCAGCTCACCACTAGGGACCTACAATGAGCAGTTCTTC; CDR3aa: CASSPLGTYNEQFF
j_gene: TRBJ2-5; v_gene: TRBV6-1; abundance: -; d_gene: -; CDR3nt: TGTGCCAGCAGTGTTGGACATACGCAAGAGACCCAGTACTTC; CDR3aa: CASSVGHTQETQYF
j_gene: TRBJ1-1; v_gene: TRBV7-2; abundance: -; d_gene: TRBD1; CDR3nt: TGTGCCAGCAGCGTTCGACAGGGGGGAGGGACTGAAGCTTTCTTT; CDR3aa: CASSVRQGGGTEAFF
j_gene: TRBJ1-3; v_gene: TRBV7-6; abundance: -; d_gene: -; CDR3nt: TGTGCCAGCAGCTTAGCAGCCGGGTTGAGCTCTGGAAACACCATATATTTT; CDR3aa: CASSLAAGLSSGNTIYF
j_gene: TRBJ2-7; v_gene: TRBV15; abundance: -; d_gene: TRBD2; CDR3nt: TGTGCCACCAGCAGAGGGATAGCGGGAGGAGCCTACGAGCAGTACTTC; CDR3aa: CATSRGIAGGAYEQYF
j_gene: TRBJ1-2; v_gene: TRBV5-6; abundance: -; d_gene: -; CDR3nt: TGTGCCAGCAGCTTGGTGAAGGGAGTTAACTATGGCTACACCTTC; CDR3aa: CASSLVKGVNYGYTF
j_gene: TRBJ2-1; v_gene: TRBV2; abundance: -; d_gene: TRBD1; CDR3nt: TGTGCCAGCAGTGAATTCCACGGACAGGTCCTTCGAAATCAGTTCTTC; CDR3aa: CASSEFHGQVLRNQFF